This T cell receptor (beta chain) was sequenced in a study of cytomegalovirus exposure and HLA in healthy donors. Study summary: A preliminary data release comprised around 90 million unique TCRs obtained from HLA-typed donors. Study-wide results and caveats: Highly shared variants forming one cluster were likely a sequencing artifact.

As concerns this clone: Its target is not known.

Nominally healthy donors provided the samples, though records likely missed some immune exposures. Primers: 60 Vbeta forward and 13 Jbeta reverse. Sequenced by immunoSEQ multiplex PCR; TCRdb stores in-frame clones only, minus some. The repertoire holds about 140,000 clones, with around 65% as singletons. The receptor was isolated from a woman aged 55-69 years in good health and CMV-seronegative. The specimen sequenced was PBMCs.

CDR3 bases: TGTGCCAGCAGCAAAACACCGGGACTAGCGACCTACAATGAGCAGTTCTTC. Translation gives CASSKTPGLATYNEQFF. The J gene is TRBJ2-1, the V gene TRBV2, with 10 bases aligning to TRBD2. V shed 6 bases, J shed 2 bases, and the junction held 10 bases outside the gene matches. The CDR3 is made up of 17 amino acids. The germline V gene encodes CDR1 SNHLY and CDR2 FYNNEI.